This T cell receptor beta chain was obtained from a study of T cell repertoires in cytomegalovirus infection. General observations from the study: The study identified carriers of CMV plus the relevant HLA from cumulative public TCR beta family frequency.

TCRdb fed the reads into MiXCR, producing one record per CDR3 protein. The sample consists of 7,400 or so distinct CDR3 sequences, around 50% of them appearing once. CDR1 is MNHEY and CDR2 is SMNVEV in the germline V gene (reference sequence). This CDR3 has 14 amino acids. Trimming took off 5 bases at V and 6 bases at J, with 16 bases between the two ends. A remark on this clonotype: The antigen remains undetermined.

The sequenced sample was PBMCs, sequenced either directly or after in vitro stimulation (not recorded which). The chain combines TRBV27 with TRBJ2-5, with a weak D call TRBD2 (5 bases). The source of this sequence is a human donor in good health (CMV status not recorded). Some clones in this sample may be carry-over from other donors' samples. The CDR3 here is CASSPTLGIQTQYF. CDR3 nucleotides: TGTGCCAGCAGTCCGACCCTCGGGATTCAGACCCAGTACTTC.